Listed here are 18 T cell receptor beta chains from one sample, sequenced in a study of shared clonotypes between healthy human individuals. The table came from immunoSEQ multiplex PCR; TCRdb's copy has only in-frame clones and leaves some out. The sample holds roughly 1,500,000 clones; approximately 98% are singletons and the top ten take roughly 0.45%. Input material: naive CD4+ T cells sorted from blood. Documented subset: CD45RA+ positively selected. Receptor source: a man between 25 and 39 years old in good health.

The V call is TRBV11-2, the J call TRBJ2-7; D possibly matches TRBD1 or TRBD2 (5 bases each). V was pared by 3 bases and J by 3 bases, with 24 bases between. In germline, CDR1 is SGHAT, CDR2 FQNNGV. The CDR3 consists of 18 residues. In DNA, the CDR3 is TGTGCCAGCAGCTTTAGGGACCCAGGGACCTATTACGTCTACGAGCAGTACTTC. As protein: CASSFRDPGTYYVYEQYF.

The rearrangement uses TRBV19 and TRBJ1-2, with 7 bases aligning to TRBD1. Germline loops: CDR1 LNHDA, CDR2 SQIVND (reference sequence). The CDR3 consists of 15 residues. With 8 bases clipped from V and 8 bases from J, the junction kept 17 bases outside the gene matches. The CDR3 DNA reads as TGTGCCAGTTCGAATTATCCAGGGGGATTGTGGGGCTACACCTTC. Its protein product is CASSNYPGGLWGYTF.

The chain combines TRBV19 with TRBJ2-1, with TRBD1 as a possible D gene (5 bases). V lost 3 bases and J lost 1, with 13 bases in between. This CDR3 has 16 residues. CDR1 and CDR2 (germline): LNHDA, SQIVND (reference sequence). The CDR3 coding sequence is TGTGCCAGTAGTATGTCAGCTGGGGCTTCCTACAATGAGCAGTTCTTC. Translation: CASSMSAGASYNEQFF.

The rearrangement uses TRBV7-2 and TRBJ2-7; 8 bases align to TRBD1. This CDR3 is 15 amino acids long. The ends lost 2 bases at V and 4 bases at J; junction bases unmatched: 7. Germline V gene data show CDR1 as SGHTA and CDR2 as FQGNSA. The chain's CDR3 is CASSLQFQGAYEQYF. The CDR3 DNA sequence: TGTGCCAGCAGCTTACAATTTCAGGGGGCGTACGAGCAGTACTTC. Full variable domain (remainder filled in from reference TRBV7-2 and TRBJ2-7): GAGVSQSPSNKVTEKGKDVELRCDPISGHTALYWYRQSLGQGLEFLIYFQGNSAPDKSGLPSDRFSAERTGGSVSTLTIQRTQQEDSAVYLCASSLQFQGAYEQYFGPGTRLTVT.

To note about this clone: The sample has other DNA sequences that encode this CDR3 too. This chain links TRBV5-1 with TRBJ2-1; a weak D match, TRBD2 (6 bases). Deletions cut 2 bases from V and 0 bases from J, with 9 bases between. The CDR3 sequence is 15 residues long. Germline V gene sequence: CDR1 SGHRS, CDR2 YFSETQ. CDR3 sequence: CASSFPRGSYNEQFF. As DNA, the CDR3 is TGCGCCAGCAGCTTTCCGCGGGGCTCCTACAATGAGCAGTTCTTC.

The chain is built from TRBV7-2 and TRBJ2-2, with 7 bases that match TRBD2. This CDR3 is 17 amino acids long. V trimming: 5 bases; J trimming: 0 bases; junction bases outside the gene matches: 9. CDR1 SGHTA and CDR2 FQGNSA come from the germline V gene. In DNA form, the CDR3 reads TGTGCCAGCAGCACGCCCCTACTAGCGTCGAACACCGGGGAGCTGTTTTTT. Amino acids: CASSTPLLASNTGELFF.

On this clone itself: The same CDR3 is also encoded by other DNA sequences in this sample. The rearrangement links TRBV18 to TRBJ1-5; the match to TRBD1 covers 10 bases. The V and J ends lost 4 bases and 2 bases, in that order; junction bases with no gene match: 2. The CDR3 contains 15 residues. The V gene's germline CDR1 is KGHSH and CDR2 LQKENI. CDR3 nucleotides: TGTGCCAGCTCACTAGGGACAGGGGGCAATCAGCCCCAGCATTTT. This sequence encodes CASSLGTGGNQPQHF.

The chain uses TRBV18 and TRBJ2-7; TRBD2 is a possible D gene (6 bases). CDR1 KGHSH and CDR2 LQKENI come from the germline V gene. CDR3 length: 15 amino acids. V was clipped by 0 bases and J by 2 bases, with 11 bases between them. The CDR3 sequence is CASSPPGTYAYEQYF. The DNA for the CDR3 is TGTGCCAGCTCACCACCCGGGACTTATGCCTACGAGCAGTACTTC.

This clone was observed a single time. The chain links TRBV15 to TRBJ1-3; unclear D gene. The CDR3 runs 16 residues. The V gene lost 3 bases and the J gene lost 0 bases, with 12 bases spanning the gap. Germline CDR1 LNHNV, CDR2 YYDKDF (reference sequence). The CDR3 coding sequence is TGTGCCACCAGCAGGCCCCGGCCAGGCTCTGGAAACACCATATATTTT. It translates to CATSRPRPGSGNTIYF. Drawing the rest from reference TRBV15 and TRBJ1-3, the complete variable domain is DAMVIQNPRYQVTQFGKPVTLSCSQTLNHNVMYWYQQKSSQAPKLLFHYYDKDFNNEADTPDNFQSRRPNTSFCFLDIRSPGLGDTAMYLCATSRPRPGSGNTIYFGEGSWLTVV.

The V call is TRBV14, the J call TRBJ2-3; no definite D call. Germline CDR1 SGHDN, CDR2 FVKESK. The CDR3 covers 14 residues. Trimming removed 0 bases at V and 4 bases at J, with 8 bases between. CDR3 residues: CASSQDSTPDTQYF. As DNA, the CDR3 is TGTGCCAGCAGCCAAGATTCGACGCCAGATACGCAGTATTTT.

V usage is TRBV20-1 and J usage is TRBJ2-7; a weak D match, TRBD1 (5 bases). V was trimmed by 7 bases and J by 3 bases, leaving 10 bases between them. This CDR3 has 11 amino acids. The germline V gene has CDR1 DFQATT and CDR2 SNEGSKA (reference sequence). CDR3 region: CSGTYNYEQYF. The CDR3 nucleotides read TGCAGTGGGACATACAACTACGAGCAGTACTTC.

The chain has TRBV5-6 and TRBJ2-7; the match to TRBD2 covers 10 bases. V shed 1 base, J shed 2 bases, and the junction held 9 bases outside the gene matches. Germline V lookup: CDR1 SGHDT, CDR2 YYEEEE. This CDR3 is built from 17 residues. The CDR3 nucleotides read TGTGCCAGCAGCTTGCTAGCGGGAGTATCGGGAACCTACGAGCAGTACTTC. Protein: CASSLLAGVSGTYEQYF.

With regard to this clone: Additional DNA sequences in this sample encode the identical CDR3. The chain joins TRBV6-1 to TRBJ2-7; D perhaps matches TRBD2 (5 bases). The germline V gene has CDR1 MNHNS and CDR2 SASEGT. Trimming removed 6 bases from V and 3 bases from J, with 9 bases in between. The length of the CDR3 is 12 residues. CDR3 in amino acids: CASSAGGYEQYF. The DNA for the CDR3 is TGTGCCAGCAGCGCGGGCGGCTACGAGCAGTACTTC.

This chain links TRBV28 with TRBJ1-1; TRBD1 matches 7 bases. From germline, CDR1 is MDHEN and CDR2 SYDVKM. CDR3 length: 15 residues. Trimming at V came to 8 bases and at J to 4 bases, leaving 13 bases not matched to a gene. Here the CDR3 reads CASLSRQGWSTEAFF. In nucleotides, the CDR3 is TGTGCCAGCCTTTCCAGACAGGGCTGGAGCACTGAAGCTTTCTTT.

As concerns this clone: Other DNA sequences in the same sample also yield this CDR3. The chain links TRBV6-1 to TRBJ2-6; D is unclear. V dropped 1 base and J dropped 4 bases, with 5 bases sitting between them. The CDR3 extends over 14 amino acids. Germline V gene lookup returns CDR1 MNHNS and CDR2 SASEGT. The CDR3 sequence: CASSEGAGANVLTF. In DNA, the CDR3 is TGTGCCAGCAGTGAAGGGGCAGGGGCCAACGTCCTGACTTTC.

In its sample, this clone was seen once. The chain combines TRBV6-5 with TRBJ1-5, with D maybe TRBD1 (5 bases). CDR3 length: 13 residues. CDR1 is MNHEY and CDR2 is SVGAGI in the germline V gene. The germline V and J ends were trimmed by 5 bases and 7 bases, with 12 bases remaining between them. The CDR3 coding sequence is TGTGCCAGCAGTAACTGGGGCGGGCAGCCCCAGCATTTT. Its translation: CASSNWGGQPQHF.

The chain combines TRBV14 with TRBJ2-1; no definite D call. The CDR3 is made up of 16 amino acids. Germline CDR1 is SGHDN and CDR2 is FVKESK. Trimming shortened V by 1 base and J by 5 bases, and 15 bases separated the two germline ends. The chain's CDR3 is CASSQGWPFLNNEQFF. For the CDR3, the DNA is TGTGCCAGCAGCCAAGGTTGGCCCTTTTTAAACAATGAGCAGTTCTTC.

This chain connects TRBV29-1 to TRBJ2-1; D remains ambiguous. The CDR3 covers 12 residues. V was clipped by 8 bases and J by 3 bases, with 11 bases between them. Germline V CDR1 and CDR2: SQVTM, ANQGSEA. The CDR3 DNA sequence: TGCAGCACCCGAAGCGTCTACAATGAGCAGTTCTTC. Protein product: CSTRSVYNEQFF.